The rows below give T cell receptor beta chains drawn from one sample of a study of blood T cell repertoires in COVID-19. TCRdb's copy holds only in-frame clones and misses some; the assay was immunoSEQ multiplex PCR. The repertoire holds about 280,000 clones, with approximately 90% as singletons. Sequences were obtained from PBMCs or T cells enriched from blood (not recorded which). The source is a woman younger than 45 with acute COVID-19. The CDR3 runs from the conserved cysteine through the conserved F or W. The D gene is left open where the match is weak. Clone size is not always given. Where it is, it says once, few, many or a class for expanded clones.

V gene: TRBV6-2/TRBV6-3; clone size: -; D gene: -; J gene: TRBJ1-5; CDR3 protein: CASSQGISNQPQHF; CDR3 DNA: TGTGCCAGCAGCCAGGGGATTAGCAATCAGCCCCAGCATTTT
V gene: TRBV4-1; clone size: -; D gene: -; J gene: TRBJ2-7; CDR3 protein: CASSQALAEAYEQYF; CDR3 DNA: TGCGCCAGCAGCCAAGCATTAGCGGAAGCCTACGAGCAGTACTTC
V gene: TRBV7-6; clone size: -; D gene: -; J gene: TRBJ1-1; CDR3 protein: CAVAAGAPRTSLVAFF; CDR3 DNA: TGTGCTGTCGCCGCAGGGGCCCCCCGAACTTCTCTTGTAGCTTTCTTT
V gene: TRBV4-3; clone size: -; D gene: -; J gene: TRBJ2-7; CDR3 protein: CASSQERSSNYEQYF; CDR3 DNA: TGCGCCAGCAGCCAGGAGCGGAGCTCCAACTACGAGCAGTACTTC
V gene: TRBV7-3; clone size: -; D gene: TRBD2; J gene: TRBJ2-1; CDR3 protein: CASSFSSGRSNEQFF; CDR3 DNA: TGTGCCAGCAGCTTCTCTAGCGGCCGGAGCAATGAGCAGTTCTTC
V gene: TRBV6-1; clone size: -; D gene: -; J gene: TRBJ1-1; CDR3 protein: CASRGGAPDTEAFF; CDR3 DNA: TGTGCCAGCAGGGGGGGGGCCCCGGACACTGAAGCTTTCTTT
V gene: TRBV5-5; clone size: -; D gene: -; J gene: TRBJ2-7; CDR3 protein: CASSLTDSYEQYF; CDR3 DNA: TGTGCCAGCAGCTTAACGGACAGCTACGAGCAGTACTTC
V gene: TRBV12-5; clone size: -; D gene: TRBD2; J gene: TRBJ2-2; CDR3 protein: CASGLVRPSGGREELFF; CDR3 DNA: TGTGCTAGTGGTTTGGTACGCCCTTCGGGAGGGCGGGAGGAGCTGTTTTTT
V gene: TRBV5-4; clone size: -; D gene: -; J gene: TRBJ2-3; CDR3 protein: CASSLGAVAEITDTQYF; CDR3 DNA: TGTGCCAGCAGCTTGGGGGCGGTAGCGGAAATCACAGATACGCAGTATTTT
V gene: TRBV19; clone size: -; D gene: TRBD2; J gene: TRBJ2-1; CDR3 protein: CASRELAGGLEQFF; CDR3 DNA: TGTGCCAGTAGAGAGCTAGCGGGAGGATTAGAGCAGTTCTTC
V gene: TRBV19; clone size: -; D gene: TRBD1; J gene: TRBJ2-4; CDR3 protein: CASSITGGQKNIQYF; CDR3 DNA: TGTGCCAGTAGTATCACAGGGGGTCAGAAAAACATTCAGTACTTC
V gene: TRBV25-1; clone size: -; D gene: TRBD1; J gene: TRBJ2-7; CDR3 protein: CASSDIGTGVSEQYF; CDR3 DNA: TGTGCCAGCAGTGACATAGGGACAGGGGTTTCCGAGCAGTACTTC
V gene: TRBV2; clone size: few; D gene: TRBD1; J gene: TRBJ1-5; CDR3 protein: CASRYDGTGGSWRNQPQHF; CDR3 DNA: TGTGCCAGCAGATATGACGGGACAGGGGGCTCATGGCGAAATCAGCCCCAGCATTTT
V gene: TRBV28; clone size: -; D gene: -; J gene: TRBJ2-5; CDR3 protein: CASSLPASVETQYF; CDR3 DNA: TGTGCCAGCAGTTTACCCGCTAGCGTCGAGACCCAGTACTTC
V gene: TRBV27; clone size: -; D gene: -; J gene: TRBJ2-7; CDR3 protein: CASSFSSSYEQYF; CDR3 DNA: TGTGCCAGCAGTTTTTCTTCCTCCTACGAGCAGTACTTC
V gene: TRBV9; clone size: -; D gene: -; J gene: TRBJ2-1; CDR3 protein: CASSVAPGDDSWLNEQFF; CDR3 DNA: TGTGCCAGCAGCGTAGCTCCAGGGGACGATTCCTGGCTGAATGAGCAGTTCTTC
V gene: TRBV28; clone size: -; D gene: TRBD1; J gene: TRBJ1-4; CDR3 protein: CASSTTGGEKLFF; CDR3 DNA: TGTGCCAGCAGCACGACAGGGGGGGAAAAACTGTTTTTT
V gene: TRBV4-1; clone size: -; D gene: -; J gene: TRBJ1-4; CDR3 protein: CASSQGVTYYEKLFF; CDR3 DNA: TGCGCCAGCAGCCAAGGTGTGACATATTATGAAAAACTGTTTTTT
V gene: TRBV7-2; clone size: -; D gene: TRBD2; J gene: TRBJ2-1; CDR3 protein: CASSQTGTRTYNEQFF; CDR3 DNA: TGTGCCAGCAGCCAGACCGGGACTAGAACCTACAATGAGCAGTTCTTC
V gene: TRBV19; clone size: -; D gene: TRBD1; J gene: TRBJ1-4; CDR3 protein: CASSEGTGGNNEKLFF; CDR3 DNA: TGTGCCAGTAGTGAGGGGACAGGGGGGAACAATGAAAAACTGTTTTTT
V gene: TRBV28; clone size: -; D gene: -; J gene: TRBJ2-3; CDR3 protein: CASSPQPDTQYF; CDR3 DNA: TGTGCCAGCAGCCCACAGCCAGATACGCAGTATTTT
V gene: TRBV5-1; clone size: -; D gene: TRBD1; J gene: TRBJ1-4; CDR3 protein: CASSLGDSGEKLFF; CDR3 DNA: TGCGCCAGCAGCTTAGGGGACAGCGGAGAAAAACTGTTTTTT
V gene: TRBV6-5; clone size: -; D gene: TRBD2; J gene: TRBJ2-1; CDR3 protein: CASQAGGYNEQFF; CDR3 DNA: TGTGCCAGCCAGGCGGGGGGTTACAATGAGCAGTTCTTC
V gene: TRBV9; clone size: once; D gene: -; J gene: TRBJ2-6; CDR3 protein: CASSVALEGAGGGANVLTF; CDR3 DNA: TGTGCCAGCAGCGTAGCTCTTGAGGGAGCGGGCGGTGGGGCCAACGTCCTGACTTTC
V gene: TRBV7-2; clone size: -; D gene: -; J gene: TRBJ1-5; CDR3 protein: CASSRQGNQPQHF; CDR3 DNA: TGTGCCAGCAGCCGACAGGGCAATCAGCCCCAGCATTTT
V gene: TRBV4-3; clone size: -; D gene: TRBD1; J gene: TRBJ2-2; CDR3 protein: CASSHTPNRGANTGELFF; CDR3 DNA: TGCGCCAGCAGCCACACCCCGAACAGGGGCGCGAACACCGGGGAGCTGTTTTTT
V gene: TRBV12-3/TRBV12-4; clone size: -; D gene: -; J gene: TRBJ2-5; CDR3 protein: CASSFNSQETQYF; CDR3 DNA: TGTGCCAGCAGTTTCAATAGCCAAGAGACCCAGTACTTC
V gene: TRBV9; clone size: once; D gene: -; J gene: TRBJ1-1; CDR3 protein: CASSDGRMNTEAFF; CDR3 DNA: TGTGCCAGCAGCGATGGCAGGATGAACACTGAAGCTTTCTTT
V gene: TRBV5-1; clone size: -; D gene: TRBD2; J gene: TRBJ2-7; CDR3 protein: CASSLADVAYEQYF; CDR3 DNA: TGCGCCAGTTCCCTAGCGGACGTGGCCTACGAGCAGTACTTC
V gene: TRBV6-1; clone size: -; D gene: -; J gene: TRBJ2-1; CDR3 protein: CASSEFYQGEQFF; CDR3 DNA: TGTGCCAGCAGTGAATTTTATCAGGGTGAGCAGTTCTTC
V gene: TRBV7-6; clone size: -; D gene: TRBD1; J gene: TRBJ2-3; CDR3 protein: CASRDGTGAQYF; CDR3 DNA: TGTGCCAGCAGGGACGGGACAGGGGCGCAGTATTTT
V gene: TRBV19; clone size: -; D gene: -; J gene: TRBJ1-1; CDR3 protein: CASRTGIPAPEAFF; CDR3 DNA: TGTGCCAGTAGGACCGGGATCCCTGCCCCTGAAGCTTTCTTT
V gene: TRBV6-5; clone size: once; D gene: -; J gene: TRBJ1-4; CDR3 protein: CASRQSRGEYEKLFF; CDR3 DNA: TGTGCCAGCAGACAAAGCAGGGGAGAGTATGAAAAACTGTTTTTT
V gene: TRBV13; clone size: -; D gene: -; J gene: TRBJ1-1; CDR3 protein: CASRTGSPNTEAFF; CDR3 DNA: TGTGCCAGCAGAACAGGTTCACCGAACACTGAAGCTTTCTTT
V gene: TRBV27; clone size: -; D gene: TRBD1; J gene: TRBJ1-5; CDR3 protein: CASSHQGGNQPQHF; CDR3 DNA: TGTGCCAGCAGTCATCAGGGGGGAAATCAGCCCCAGCATTTT
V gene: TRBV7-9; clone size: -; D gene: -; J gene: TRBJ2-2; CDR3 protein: CASTTSYSEGPGELFF; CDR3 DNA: TGTGCCAGCACAACAAGTTACAGCGAGGGTCCCGGGGAGCTGTTTTTT
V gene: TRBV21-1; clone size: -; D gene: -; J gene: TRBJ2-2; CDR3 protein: CARLAGLTGELFF; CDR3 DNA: TGTGCCAGACTAGCGGGTCTCACCGGGGAGCTGTTTTTT
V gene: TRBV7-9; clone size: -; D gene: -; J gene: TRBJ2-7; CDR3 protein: CASSLAREQYF; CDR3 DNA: TGTGCCAGCAGCTTAGCCAGGGAGCAGTACTTC
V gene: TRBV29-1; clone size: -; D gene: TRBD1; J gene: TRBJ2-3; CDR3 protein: CSVEGQPSLGDTQYF; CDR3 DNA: TGCAGCGTTGAGGGACAGCCCTCCTTGGGAGATACGCAGTATTTT
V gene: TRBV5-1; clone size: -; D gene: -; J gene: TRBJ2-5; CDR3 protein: CASSINRAPGETQYF; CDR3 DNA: TGCGCCAGCAGCATTAACCGGGCCCCAGGGGAGACCCAGTACTTC
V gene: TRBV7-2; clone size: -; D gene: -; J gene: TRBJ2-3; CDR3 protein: CASSLEAGAAYF; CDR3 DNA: TGTGCCAGCAGCTTAGAGGCGGGTGCTGCATATTTT
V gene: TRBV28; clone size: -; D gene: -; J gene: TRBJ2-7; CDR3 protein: CASSSTGLASSYEQYF; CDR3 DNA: TGTGCCAGCAGTTCTACGGGGTTAGCTAGCTCCTACGAGCAGTACTTC